One sample yielded the 17 T cell receptor beta chains listed below, sequenced in a study of blood T cell repertoires in COVID-19. The method was immunoSEQ multiplex PCR; TCRdb's version includes in-frame clones alone and lacks a portion of them. The data contain around 58,000 clones, 91% of them singletons. The source material was peripheral blood. These receptors originate from a woman in her sixties or seventies with active or convalescent COVID-19.

The chain employs TRBV5-4 and TRBJ1-2, with 10 bases lining up with TRBD1. There are 15 residues in the CDR3. The ends lost 4 bases at V and 2 bases at J; junction bases unmatched: 5. Germline V CDR1 and CDR2: SGHNT, YYREEE (reference sequence). CDR3 loop: CASSGPGQGNYGYTF. Written as DNA, the CDR3 is TGTGCCAGCAGCGGACCGGGACAGGGGAACTATGGCTACACCTTC. Looking up the rest from reference TRBV5-4 and TRBJ1-2 gives the full variable domain: ETGVTQSPTHLIKTRGQQVTLRCSSQSGHNTVSWYQQALGQGPQFIFQYYREEENGRGNFPPRFSGLQFPNYSSELNVNALELDDSALYLCASSGPGQGNYGYTFGSGTRLTVV.

The chain couples TRBV6-1 to TRBJ1-5, with 8 bases matching TRBD1. The ends lost 0 bases at V and 5 bases at J; junction bases unmatched: 15. The CDR3 consists of 19 residues. Per germline, CDR1 MNHNS and CDR2 SASEGT. For the CDR3, the DNA is TGTGCCAGCAGTGAAGCCGGCGTGGACAGGGCGACTTGGGATCAGCCCCAGCATTTT. It yields the protein CASSEAGVDRATWDQPQHF.

The chain links TRBV3-1 (or the pseudogene TRBV3-2) to TRBJ2-7, with no clear D. The germline CDR1 and CDR2 sequences are LGHDT and YNNKEL (reference sequence). Trimming stripped 1 base from V and 4 bases from J, with 5 bases between. CDR3 length: 12 residues. The CDR3 sequence is CASSQVSYEQYF. The CDR3 region has the DNA TGTGCCAGCAGCCAAGTCTCGTACGAGCAGTACTTC.

This chain uses TRBV6-1 with TRBJ1-6; TRBD1 matches at 7 bases. The CDR3 covers 15 residues. Trimming at V came to 1 base and at J to 6 bases, leaving 3 bases not matched to a gene. Germline CDR1 MNHNS, CDR2 SASEGT. CDR3 DNA: TGTGCCAGCAGTGAAGAGACAGGGCTTAATTCACCCCTCCACTTT. As protein: CASSEETGLNSPLHF.

This chain uses TRBV7-9 with TRBJ2-3; the D gene is possibly TRBD1 (5 bases). Germline values: CDR1 SEHNR, CDR2 FQNEAQ (reference sequence). The CDR3 is made up of 13 amino acids. Trimming took off 4 bases at V and 6 bases at J, with 11 bases between the two ends. Here the CDR3 reads CASSWAGLDTQYF. The CDR3 DNA reads TGTGCCAGCAGCTGGGCAGGGTTGGATACGCAGTATTTT. Using reference TRBV7-9 and TRBJ2-3 for the parts outside the CDR3, the full variable domain is DTGVSQNPRHKITKRGQNVTFRCDPISEHNRLYWYRQTLGQGPEFLTYFQNEAQLEKSRLLSDRFSAERPKGSFSTLEIQRTEQGDSAMYLCASSWAGLDTQYFGPGTRLTVL.

This chain connects TRBV28 to TRBJ2-3; perhaps TRBD2 as D (7 bases). V was clipped by 5 bases and J by 1 base, with 16 bases between them. Germline CDR1 MDHEN, CDR2 SYDVKM. The CDR3 loop spans 16 amino acids. CDR3 sequence reads: CASSPEGGGGTDTQYF. The CDR3 nucleotides read TGTGCCAGCAGTCCCGAGGGGGGAGGGGGCACAGATACGCAGTATTTT.

This clone showed up just once. J is TRBJ2-1 and V is TRBV28; 9 bases map to TRBD1. V was pared by 7 bases and J by 8 bases, with 12 bases of the junction left unmatched. This CDR3 spans 15 amino acids. Germline V lookup: CDR1 MDHEN, CDR2 SYDVKM. The CDR3 DNA is TGTGCCAGCAAGGTCCGGGACAGGGCCGTCGATGAGCAGTTCTTC. Translation: CASKVRDRAVDEQFF. Full variable domain (outside the CDR3, taken from reference TRBV28 and TRBJ2-1): DVKVTQSSRYLVKRTGEKVFLECVQDMDHENMFWYRQDPGLGLRLIYFSYDVKMKEKGDIPEGYSVSREKKERFSLILESASTNQTSMYLCASKVRDRAVDEQFFGPGTRLTVL.

The chain combines TRBV6-5 with TRBJ1-1; a weak D match, TRBD1 (6 bases). CDR3 length: 14 amino acids. Trimming pared 2 bases from V and 4 bases from J, leaving 11 bases between. Germline lookup yields CDR1 MNHEY and CDR2 SVGAGI. The CDR3 DNA reads TGTGCCAGCAGTTACGGACAGCAGACCACTGAAGCTTTCTTT. It is translated as CASSYGQQTTEAFF.

The J gene is TRBJ1-1, the V gene TRBV28; D not resolved. The CDR3 runs to 13 residues. V dropped 3 bases and J dropped 1 base, with 6 bases sitting between them. From germline, CDR1 is MDHEN and CDR2 SYDVKM. CDR3 nucleotides: TGTGCCAGCAGTTTTGCGGAGAACACTGAAGCTTTCTTT. Amino acids: CASSFAENTEAFF.

The chain carries TRBV10-2 and TRBJ2-7; TRBD1 agrees at 7 bases. Germline values: CDR1 WSHSY, CDR2 SAAADI. The V gene end was trimmed by 6 bases and the J gene end by 3 bases; junction bases not matched to a gene: 14. This CDR3 region has 16 residues. CDR3: CASRPRVWTGVYEQYF. CDR3 DNA sequence: TGCGCCAGCAGGCCGCGGGTCTGGACAGGTGTCTACGAGCAGTACTTC.

The gene calls are TRBV5-5 and TRBJ2-1, with a weak D call TRBD2 (5 bases). The CDR3 extends over 12 amino acids. The germline V and J ends were trimmed by 4 bases and 9 bases, with 11 bases remaining between them. Germline V lookup: CDR1 SGHKS, CDR2 YYEKEE (reference sequence). DNA for the CDR3: TGTGCCAGCAGCCTAAACGGGGTTGAGCAGTTCTTC. It encodes CASSLNGVEQFF.

The chain carries TRBV9 and TRBJ2-7; D may be TRBD1 (5 bases). CDR1 is SGDLS and CDR2 is YYNGEE in the germline V gene. The CDR3 length is 14 residues. Trimming stripped 0 bases from V and 2 bases from J, with 9 bases between. The CDR3 protein is CASSVGTGPYEQYF. The CDR3, as DNA: TGTGCCAGCAGCGTAGGAACAGGCCCCTACGAGCAGTACTTC.

Written as DNA, the CDR3 is TGTGCCAGCAGCCGAGGGACAGCCACCGGGGAGCTGTTTTTT. Translated: CASSRGTATGELFF. This chain connects TRBV7-8 to TRBJ2-2, with TRBD1 matching over 7 bases. Trimming at V came to 5 bases and at J to 4 bases, leaving 4 bases not matched to a gene. The CDR3 loop spans 14 amino acids. Germline lookup yields CDR1 SGHVS and CDR2 FQNEAQ.

The chain recombines TRBV11-2 with TRBJ1-1; 7 bases align to TRBD1. J gave up 5 bases and V 4 bases, and 7 bases lay outside the gene matches. Looked up from germline, CDR1 is SGHAT and CDR2 is FQNNGV. The CDR3 is 14 amino acids. CDR3 bases: TGTGCCAGCAGCTCTGAATGGGGACAGACTGAAGCTTTCTTT. Residues: CASSSEWGQTEAFF.

The chain employs TRBV27 and TRBJ1-6; TRBD1 matches at 8 bases. The CDR3 runs 17 residues. Germline V gene sequence: CDR1 MNHEY, CDR2 SMNVEV (reference sequence). V was pared by 6 bases and J by 0 bases, with 7 bases of the junction left unmatched. The DNA of the CDR3 is TGTGCCAGCAGACTCAGGGGGCTGAGCTCCTATAATTCACCCCTCCACTTT. This sequence encodes CASRLRGLSSYNSPLHF.

This chain connects TRBV4-3 to TRBJ2-3; 7 bases align to TRBD2. The CDR3 loop spans 15 amino acids. Germline loops: CDR1 LGHNA, CDR2 YSLEER. V dropped 1 base and J dropped 5; count of bases not matched to a gene: 6. The CDR3 spells CASSQGEGRGDTQYF. For the CDR3, the DNA is TGCGCCAGCAGCCAAGGGGAGGGCCGGGGAGATACGCAGTATTTT.

This sequence joins TRBV6-6 and TRBJ1-6; possible D gene TRBD1, 6 bases. This CDR3 contains 16 residues. CDR1 MNHNY and CDR2 SVGAGI come from the germline V gene (reference sequence). Trimming stripped 7 bases from V and 11 bases from J, with 24 bases between. This CDR3 is CASKGRGSDLGPPLHF. DNA of the CDR3: TGTGCCAGCAAGGGCAGGGGATCAGATTTGGGGCCACCCCTCCACTTT.